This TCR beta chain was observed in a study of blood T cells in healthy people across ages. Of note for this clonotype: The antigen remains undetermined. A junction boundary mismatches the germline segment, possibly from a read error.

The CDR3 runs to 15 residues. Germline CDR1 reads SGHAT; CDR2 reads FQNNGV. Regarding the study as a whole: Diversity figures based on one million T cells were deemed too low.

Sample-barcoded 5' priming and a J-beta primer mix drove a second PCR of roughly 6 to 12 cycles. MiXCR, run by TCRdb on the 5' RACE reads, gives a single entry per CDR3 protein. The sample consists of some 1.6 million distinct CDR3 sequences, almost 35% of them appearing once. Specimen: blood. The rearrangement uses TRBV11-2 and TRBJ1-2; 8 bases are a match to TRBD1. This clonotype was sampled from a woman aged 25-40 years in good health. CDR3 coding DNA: TGTGTCAGCAGCTTGGGACAGGTCTTCGGGTATGGCTACACCTTC. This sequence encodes CVSSLGQVFGYGYTF.